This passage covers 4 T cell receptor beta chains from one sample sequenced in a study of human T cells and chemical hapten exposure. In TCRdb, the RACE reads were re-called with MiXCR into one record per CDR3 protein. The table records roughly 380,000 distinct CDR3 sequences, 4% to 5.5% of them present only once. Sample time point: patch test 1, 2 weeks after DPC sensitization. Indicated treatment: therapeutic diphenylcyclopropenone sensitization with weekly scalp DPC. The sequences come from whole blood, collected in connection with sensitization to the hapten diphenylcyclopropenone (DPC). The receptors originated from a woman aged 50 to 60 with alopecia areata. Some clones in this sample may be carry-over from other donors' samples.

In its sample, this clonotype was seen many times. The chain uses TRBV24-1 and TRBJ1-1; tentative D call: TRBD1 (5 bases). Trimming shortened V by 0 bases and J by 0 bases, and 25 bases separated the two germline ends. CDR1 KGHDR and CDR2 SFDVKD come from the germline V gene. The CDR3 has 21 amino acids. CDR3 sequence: CATSDLMVPGSRINMNTEAFF. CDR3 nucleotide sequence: TGTGCCACCAGTGATTTGATGGTCCCAGGGTCTAGAATCAACATGAACACTGAAGCTTTCTTT.

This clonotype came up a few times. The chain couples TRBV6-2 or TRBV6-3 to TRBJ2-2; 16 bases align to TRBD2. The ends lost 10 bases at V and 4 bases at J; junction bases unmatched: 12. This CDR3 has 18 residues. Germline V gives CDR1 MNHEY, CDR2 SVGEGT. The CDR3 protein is CATAPGLAGGESTGELFF. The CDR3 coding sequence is TGTGCCACCGCGCCGGGACTAGCGGGAGGGGAGAGCACCGGGGAGCTGTTTTTT.

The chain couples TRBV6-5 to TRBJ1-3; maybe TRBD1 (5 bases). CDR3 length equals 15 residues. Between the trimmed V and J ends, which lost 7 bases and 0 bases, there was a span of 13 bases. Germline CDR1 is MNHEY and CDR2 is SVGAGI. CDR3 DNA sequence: TGTGCCAGCACCCCACAGGCCAACTCTGGAAACACCATATATTTT. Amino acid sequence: CASTPQANSGNTIYF.

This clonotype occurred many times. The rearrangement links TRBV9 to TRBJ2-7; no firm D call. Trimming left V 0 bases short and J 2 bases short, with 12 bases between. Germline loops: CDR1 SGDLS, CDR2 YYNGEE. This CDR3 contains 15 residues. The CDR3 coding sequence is TGTGCCAGCAGCGTAGGAGCAGTCAGTACCTACGAGCAGTACTTC. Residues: CASSVGAVSTYEQYF. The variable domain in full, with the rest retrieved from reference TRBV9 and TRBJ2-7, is DSGVTQTPKHLITATGQRVTLRCSPRSGDLSVYWYQQSLDQGLQFLIQYYNGEERAKGNILERFSAQQFPDLHSELNLSSLELGDSALYFCASSVGAVSTYEQYFGPGTRLTVT.